A selection of T cell receptor beta chains follows, all from one sample in a study of T cell responses to AZD1222 COVID-19 vaccine. Sequencing used immunoSEQ multiplex PCR; TCRdb keeps in-frame clones, though not all of them. This sample has more than 120,000 clones, with 85% to 95% found just once. The material was peripheral blood, obtained on day 0 of AZD1222 vaccination. The receptor source for this set is an adult in good health. CDR3s include the opening cysteine and the closing phenylalanine or tryptophan. D genes are given only for firm matches. Some rows mark clone size as missing; the rest say once, few, many or name a class of expanded clone.

V gene: TRBV27
clone size: NA
D gene: NA
J gene: TRBJ1-6
CDR3 protein: CASSYLQGSSPLHF
CDR3 DNA: TGTGCCAGCAGTTATTTACAGGGTAGTTCACCCCTCCACTTT

V gene: TRBV27
clone size: NA
D gene: TRBD2
J gene: TRBJ2-2
CDR3 protein: CASSPNTLAGSTGELFF
CDR3 DNA: TGTGCCAGCAGTCCCAACACCCTAGCGGGGAGCACCGGGGAGCTGTTTTTT

V gene: TRBV7-8
clone size: NA
D gene: NA
J gene: TRBJ2-7
CDR3 protein: CASSRRPQETYEQYF
CDR3 DNA: TGTGCCAGCAGCCGGAGGCCCCAGGAAACCTACGAGCAGTACTTC

V gene: TRBV25-1
clone size: once
D gene: NA
J gene: TRBJ1-5
CDR3 protein: CASSESVLNQPQHF
CDR3 DNA: TGTGCCAGCAGTGAATCCGTCTTGAATCAGCCCCAGCATTTT

V gene: TRBV7-9
clone size: NA
D gene: NA
J gene: TRBJ1-5
CDR3 protein: CASSFDTNQPQHF
CDR3 DNA: TGTGCCAGCAGCTTTGACACCAATCAGCCCCAGCATTTT

V gene: TRBV19
clone size: NA
D gene: TRBD1
J gene: TRBJ1-3
CDR3 protein: CASSIQDRETYTSSGNTIYF
CDR3 DNA: TGTGCCAGTAGTATCCAAGACAGGGAAACCTACACTTCCTCTGGAAACACCATATATTTT

V gene: TRBV9
clone size: NA
D gene: NA
J gene: TRBJ1-6
CDR3 protein: CASSPSTGIGSPLHF
CDR3 DNA: TGTGCCAGCAGCCCGTCGACAGGTATCGGTTCACCCCTCCACTTT

V gene: TRBV7-2
clone size: once
D gene: TRBD2
J gene: TRBJ2-1
CDR3 protein: CASSLPPGLGTNEQFF
CDR3 DNA: TGTGCCAGCAGCTTACCACCGGGACTAGGGACCAATGAGCAGTTCTTC

V gene: TRBV13
clone size: NA
D gene: NA
J gene: TRBJ1-3
CDR3 protein: CASSTQFWGSSGNTIYF
CDR3 DNA: TGTGCCAGCAGCACACAATTTTGGGGGAGCTCTGGAAACACCATATATTTT

V gene: TRBV24-1
clone size: NA
D gene: NA
J gene: TRBJ2-7
CDR3 protein: CATSDPSEQVPYEQYF
CDR3 DNA: TGTGCCACCAGTGATCCCAGCGAACAGGTTCCCTACGAGCAGTACTTC

V gene: TRBV16
clone size: NA
D gene: NA
J gene: TRBJ2-1
CDR3 protein: CASSQPGLPYNEQFF
CDR3 DNA: TGTGCCAGCAGCCAACCGGGACTGCCTTACAATGAGCAGTTCTTC

V gene: TRBV29-1
clone size: NA
D gene: TRBD2
J gene: TRBJ2-7
CDR3 protein: CSVDLAGVYEQYF
CDR3 DNA: TGCAGCGTTGATCTGGCGGGAGTCTACGAGCAGTACTTC

V gene: TRBV6-5
clone size: NA
D gene: TRBD1
J gene: TRBJ1-1
CDR3 protein: CASTEGTANTEAFF
CDR3 DNA: TGTGCCAGCACCGAAGGGACAGCGAACACTGAAGCTTTCTTT

V gene: TRBV6-6
clone size: NA
D gene: NA
J gene: TRBJ2-7
CDR3 protein: CASSLLGEIGSEQYF
CDR3 DNA: TGTGCCAGCAGTCTCTTGGGTGAAATCGGGAGCGAGCAGTACTTC

V gene: TRBV27
clone size: NA
D gene: NA
J gene: TRBJ1-1
CDR3 protein: CASSYRENTEAFF
CDR3 DNA: TGTGCCAGCAGCTACAGGGAGAACACTGAAGCTTTCTTT

V gene: TRBV5-1
clone size: NA
D gene: TRBD1
J gene: TRBJ2-3
CDR3 protein: CASSPGDREGADTQYF
CDR3 DNA: TGCGCCAGCAGCCCGGGGGACAGGGAGGGCGCAGATACGCAGTATTTT

V gene: TRBV6-5
clone size: NA
D gene: NA
J gene: TRBJ2-2
CDR3 protein: CASSPRERGELFF
CDR3 DNA: TGTGCCAGCAGTCCTCGGGAACGCGGGGAGCTGTTTTTT

V gene: TRBV7-8
clone size: NA
D gene: NA
J gene: TRBJ1-1
CDR3 protein: CASSEYSIGAKGSEAFF
CDR3 DNA: TGTGCCAGCAGCGAATATTCCATAGGGGCGAAAGGTTCTGAAGCTTTCTTT

V gene: TRBV6-5
clone size: NA
D gene: NA
J gene: TRBJ2-7
CDR3 protein: CASSKTNSYEQYF
CDR3 DNA: TGTGCCAGCAGTAAGACTAACTCCTACGAGCAGTACTTC

V gene: TRBV11-2
clone size: NA
D gene: TRBD1
J gene: TRBJ1-6
CDR3 protein: CASSPTGENSPLHF
CDR3 DNA: TGTGCCAGCAGCCCGACAGGGGAGAATTCACCCCTCCACTTT

V gene: TRBV18
clone size: NA
D gene: TRBD1
J gene: TRBJ1-1
CDR3 protein: CASSPRTGASEAFF
CDR3 DNA: TGTGCCAGCTCACCAAGGACAGGGGCCAGTGAAGCTTTCTTT

V gene: TRBV7-2
clone size: NA
D gene: NA
J gene: TRBJ2-7
CDR3 protein: CASSTGHFYEQYF
CDR3 DNA: TGTGCCAGCAGCACGGGACACTTCTACGAGCAGTACTTC

V gene: TRBV29-1
clone size: NA
D gene: NA
J gene: TRBJ1-2
CDR3 protein: CSFESTAGHGYTF
CDR3 DNA: TGCAGCTTCGAATCGACGGCGGGACATGGCTACACCTTC

V gene: TRBV5-1
clone size: NA
D gene: TRBD1
J gene: TRBJ2-1
CDR3 protein: CASSLEPGQGFGEQFF
CDR3 DNA: TGCGCCAGCAGCTTGGAACCGGGACAGGGGTTTGGTGAGCAGTTCTTC

V gene: TRBV18
clone size: few
D gene: NA
J gene: TRBJ2-2
CDR3 protein: CASSPEGLGTGELFF
CDR3 DNA: TGTGCCAGCTCACCAGAGGGCCTCGGCACCGGGGAGCTGTTTTTT

V gene: TRBV5-1
clone size: NA
D gene: NA
J gene: TRBJ2-1
CDR3 protein: CASSLAMHGGNEQFF
CDR3 DNA: TGCGCCAGCAGCTTGGCCATGCACGGGGGTAATGAGCAGTTCTTC

V gene: TRBV30
clone size: NA
D gene: NA
J gene: TRBJ1-5
CDR3 protein: CAWSDGNQPQHF
CDR3 DNA: TGTGCCTGGAGTGACGGTAATCAGCCCCAGCATTTT

V gene: TRBV6-2/TRBV6-3
clone size: NA
D gene: NA
J gene: TRBJ1-2
CDR3 protein: CASSYVYGYTF
CDR3 DNA: TGTGCCAGCAGTTATGTCTATGGCTACACCTTC

V gene: TRBV29-1
clone size: NA
D gene: TRBD1
J gene: TRBJ2-5
CDR3 protein: CSVGTGETQYF
CDR3 DNA: TGCAGCGTTGGGACAGGAGAGACCCAGTACTTC

V gene: TRBV19
clone size: once
D gene: TRBD1
J gene: TRBJ1-1
CDR3 protein: CASTGQGGTEAFF
CDR3 DNA: TGTGCCAGTACCGGACAGGGGGGGACTGAAGCTTTCTTT

V gene: TRBV29-1
clone size: NA
D gene: NA
J gene: TRBJ2-2
CDR3 protein: CSARRLSADTGELFF
CDR3 DNA: TGCAGCGCCCGACGGCTATCGGCGGACACCGGGGAGCTGTTTTTT

V gene: TRBV13
clone size: NA
D gene: NA
J gene: TRBJ2-1
CDR3 protein: CASSFRDTNNEQFF
CDR3 DNA: TGTGCCAGCAGCTTCCGGGACACCAACAATGAGCAGTTCTTC

V gene: TRBV4-1
clone size: NA
D gene: TRBD1
J gene: TRBJ2-4
CDR3 protein: CASSQLGQGKNIQYF
CDR3 DNA: TGCGCCAGCAGCCAATTGGGACAGGGTAAAAACATTCAGTACTTC

V gene: TRBV6-5
clone size: NA
D gene: NA
J gene: TRBJ1-4
CDR3 protein: CASSYARGSEKLFF
CDR3 DNA: TGTGCCAGCAGTTACGCCAGGGGAAGTGAAAAACTGTTTTTT

V gene: TRBV18
clone size: NA
D gene: NA
J gene: TRBJ2-3
CDR3 protein: CASSPLHGTLEGTDTQYF
CDR3 DNA: TGTGCCAGCTCACCGCTCCATGGGACACTAGAGGGGACAGATACGCAGTATTTT

V gene: TRBV18
clone size: NA
D gene: NA
J gene: TRBJ1-5
CDR3 protein: CASSPRAQADMGQPQHF
CDR3 DNA: TGTGCCAGCTCACCAAGAGCACAGGCCGATATGGGGCAGCCCCAGCATTTT

V gene: TRBV24-1
clone size: NA
D gene: NA
J gene: TRBJ2-3
CDR3 protein: CATSDGTEARDTQYF
CDR3 DNA: TGTGCCACCAGTGACGGCACAGAAGCCCGGGATACGCAGTATTTT

V gene: TRBV18
clone size: NA
D gene: TRBD2
J gene: TRBJ2-1
CDR3 protein: CASSPTTSGDNEQFF
CDR3 DNA: TGTGCCAGCTCACCCACGACTAGCGGGGACAATGAGCAGTTCTTC

V gene: TRBV6-6
clone size: NA
D gene: NA
J gene: TRBJ1-2
CDR3 protein: CASSYSGSVSYTF
CDR3 DNA: TGTGCCAGCAGTTACTCGGGGTCAGTAAGCTACACCTTC

V gene: TRBV5-4
clone size: NA
D gene: TRBD2
J gene: TRBJ2-1
CDR3 protein: CASSPGTSGYNEQFF
CDR3 DNA: TGTGCCAGCAGCCCCGGGACTAGCGGATACAATGAGCAGTTCTTC

V gene: TRBV27
clone size: NA
D gene: NA
J gene: TRBJ2-7
CDR3 protein: CASSLFGNYEQYF
CDR3 DNA: TGTGCCAGCAGTTTATTTGGGAACTACGAGCAGTACTTC